This TCR beta chain was sequenced during a study of cytomegalovirus exposure and HLA in healthy donors. Germline V gives CDR1 SGHTA, CDR2 FQGTGA. The CDR3 has 13 residues. Trimming cost V 5 bases and J 6 bases, with 12 bases left between them. PCR employed 60 Vbeta and 13 Jbeta primers. Original handling: Among the unique TCR beta chains that a later analysis counted, about 85 million in all, roughly 10 million were shared. The table came from immunoSEQ multiplex PCR; TCRdb's copy has only in-frame clones and leaves some out. V, J and clone size reflect that table, while D and trimming were determined from the DNA. Among around 150,000 clones listed, about four fifths were seen once. This clone was observed a few times. Its antigen remains unknown. General observations from the study: In vitro testing confirmed a few CMV-associated chains as specific for CMV antigens.

The chain employs TRBV7-3 and TRBJ2-3; D ambiguous. The sample taken for sequencing was PBMCs. The sequence was obtained from a woman in her 50s in good health and CMV-seronegative. CDR3 loop: CASSRSTGDTQYF. CDR3 sequence (DNA): TGTGCCAGCAGCCGATCGACTGGGGATACGCAGTATTTT.